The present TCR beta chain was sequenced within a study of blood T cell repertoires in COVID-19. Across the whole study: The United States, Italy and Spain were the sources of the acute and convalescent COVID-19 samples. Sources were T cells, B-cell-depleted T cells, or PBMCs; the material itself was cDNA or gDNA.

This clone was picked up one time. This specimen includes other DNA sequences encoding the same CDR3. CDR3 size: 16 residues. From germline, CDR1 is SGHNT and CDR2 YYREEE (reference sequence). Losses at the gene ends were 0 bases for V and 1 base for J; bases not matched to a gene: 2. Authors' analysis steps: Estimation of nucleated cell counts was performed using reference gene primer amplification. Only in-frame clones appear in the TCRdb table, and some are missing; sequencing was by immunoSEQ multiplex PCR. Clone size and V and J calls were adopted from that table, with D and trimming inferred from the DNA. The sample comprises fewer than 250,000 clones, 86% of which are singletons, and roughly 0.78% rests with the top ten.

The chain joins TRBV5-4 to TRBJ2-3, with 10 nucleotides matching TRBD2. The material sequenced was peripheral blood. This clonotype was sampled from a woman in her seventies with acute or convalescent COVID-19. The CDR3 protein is CASSLGLAGGTDTQYF. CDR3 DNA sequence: TGTGCCAGCAGCTTGGGCCTAGCGGGGGGCACAGATACGCAGTATTTT.